A single sample is the source of the 3 T cell receptor beta chains below, sequenced in a study of long-term antiretroviral therapy in people with HIV. Version v3.0 of the immunoSEQ assay ran at survey level. Generated by immunoSEQ multiplex PCR, the TCRdb table keeps only in-frame clones and is missing some. The data show under 30,000 clones, with approximately 80% seen just once and roughly 5.8% held by the top ten. The sequenced sample was unsorted PBMCs, obtained 1.1 years before starting antiretroviral therapy. Receptor source: a young woman with HIV.

This chain links TRBV18 with TRBJ1-3; no firm D call. The length of the CDR3 is 14 residues. The V gene's germline CDR1 is KGHSH and CDR2 LQKENI. Trimming took off 3 bases at V and 3 bases at J, with 9 bases between the two ends. The CDR3 reads CASSPNGSGNTIYF. The DNA of the CDR3 is TGTGCCAGCTCACCGAACGGGAGTGGAAACACCATATATTTT.

This clone was detected only once. CDR3 bases: TGTGCCAGCAGCCAAGCGAGAGTAGCGAGGGGCAATGAGCAGTTCTTC. It encodes CASSQARVARGNEQFF. This chain links TRBV14 with TRBJ2-1; D is perhaps TRBD1 or TRBD2 (5 bases each). V lost 1 base and J lost 6, with 16 bases in between. This CDR3 spans 16 amino acids. Per the germline V gene, CDR1 is SGHDN and CDR2 is FVKESK.

V is TRBV10-3 and J is TRBJ2-2, with D tentatively TRBD1 (6 bases). The V end was cut by 7 bases, the J end by 3 bases, with 15 bases between. The CDR3 spans 15 residues. Germline V CDR1 and CDR2: ENHRY, SYGVKD. CDR3 nucleotide sequence: TGTGCCATCACCCCGATGGCAGGGGACACCGGGGAGCTGTTTTTT. Translating gives CAITPMAGDTGELFF.